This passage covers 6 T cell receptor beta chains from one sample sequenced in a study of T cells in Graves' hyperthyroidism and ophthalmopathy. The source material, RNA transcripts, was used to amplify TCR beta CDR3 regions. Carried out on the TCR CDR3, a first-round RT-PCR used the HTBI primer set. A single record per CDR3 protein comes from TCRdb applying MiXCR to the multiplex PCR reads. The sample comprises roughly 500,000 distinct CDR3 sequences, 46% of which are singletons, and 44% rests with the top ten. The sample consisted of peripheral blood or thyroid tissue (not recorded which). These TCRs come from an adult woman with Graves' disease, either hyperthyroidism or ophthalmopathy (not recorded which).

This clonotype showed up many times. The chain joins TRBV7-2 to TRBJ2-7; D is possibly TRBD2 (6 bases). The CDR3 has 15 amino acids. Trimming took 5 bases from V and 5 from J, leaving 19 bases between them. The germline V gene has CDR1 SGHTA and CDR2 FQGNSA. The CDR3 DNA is TGTGCCAGCAGCCCATCCGGGGGTGCTTCCCACGAGCAGTACTTC. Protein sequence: CASSPSGGASHEQYF.

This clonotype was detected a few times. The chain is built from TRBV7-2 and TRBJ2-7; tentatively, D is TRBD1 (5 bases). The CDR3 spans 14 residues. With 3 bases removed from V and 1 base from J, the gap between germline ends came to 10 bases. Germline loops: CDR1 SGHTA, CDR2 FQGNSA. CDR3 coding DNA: TGTGCCAGCAGCTTGGGCGACAGATCCTACGAGCAGTACTTC. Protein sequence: CASSLGDRSYEQYF.

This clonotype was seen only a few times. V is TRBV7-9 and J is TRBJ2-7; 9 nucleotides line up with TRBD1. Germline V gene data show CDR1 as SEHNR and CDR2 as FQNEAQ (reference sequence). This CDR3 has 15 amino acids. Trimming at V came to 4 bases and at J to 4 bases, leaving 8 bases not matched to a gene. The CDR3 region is CASSSPGQGSYEQYF. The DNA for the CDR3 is TGTGCCAGCAGCTCTCCGGGACAGGGTTCGTACGAGCAGTACTTC.

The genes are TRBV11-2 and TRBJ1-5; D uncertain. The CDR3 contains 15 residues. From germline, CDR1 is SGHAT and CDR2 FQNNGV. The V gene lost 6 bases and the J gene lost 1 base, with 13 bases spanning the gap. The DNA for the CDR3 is TGTGCCAGCAGTGTCAGGACGGAAAGCAATCAGCCCCAGCATTTT. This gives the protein CASSVRTESNQPQHF.

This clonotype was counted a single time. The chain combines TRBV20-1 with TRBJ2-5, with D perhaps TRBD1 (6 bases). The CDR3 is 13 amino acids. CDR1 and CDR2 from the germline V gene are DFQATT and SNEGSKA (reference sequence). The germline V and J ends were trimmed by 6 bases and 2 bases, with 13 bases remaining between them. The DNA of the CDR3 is TGCAGTGCCTTCCCGGGACAACAAGAGACCCAGTACTTC. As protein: CSAFPGQQETQYF.

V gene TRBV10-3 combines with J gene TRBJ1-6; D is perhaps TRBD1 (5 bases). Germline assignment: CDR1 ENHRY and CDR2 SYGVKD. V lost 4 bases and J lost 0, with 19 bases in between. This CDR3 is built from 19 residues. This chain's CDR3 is CAISVGTPQGNSYNSPLHF. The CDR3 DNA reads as TGTGCCATCAGTGTTGGGACTCCGCAAGGGAACTCCTATAATTCACCCCTCCACTTT.